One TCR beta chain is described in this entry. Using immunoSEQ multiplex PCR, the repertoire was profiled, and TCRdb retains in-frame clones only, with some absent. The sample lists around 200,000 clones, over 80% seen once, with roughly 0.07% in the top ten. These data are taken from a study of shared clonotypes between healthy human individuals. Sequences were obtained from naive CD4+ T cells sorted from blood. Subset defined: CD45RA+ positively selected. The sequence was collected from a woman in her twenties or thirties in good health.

The CDR3 region has the DNA TGTGCCAGCAGCCCTTCGAGAGGAACTAATGAAAAACTGTTTTTT. Its protein product is CASSPSRGTNEKLFF. V gene TRBV13 combines with J gene TRBJ1-4; the D is unclear. The V end was cut by 5 bases, the J end by 1 base, with 11 bases between. CDR1 and CDR2 from the germline V gene are PRHDT and FYEKMQ (reference sequence). The CDR3 is made up of 15 amino acids.